The 13 T cell receptor beta chains below all came from one sample that was sequenced in a study of cytomegalovirus exposure and HLA in healthy donors. With 60 Vbeta and 13 Jbeta primers, the PCR was carried out. The repertoire was sequenced with immunoSEQ multiplex PCR; TCRdb's copy has only in-frame clones and lacks some. The data show approximately 180,000 clones, around 80% seen once. The sequenced material came from PBMCs. These receptors were collected from a woman younger than 45 in good health and CMV-seronegative.

The V call is TRBV11-3, the J call TRBJ2-7, with TRBD1 identical over 8 bases. From germline, CDR1 is SGHNT and CDR2 YENEEA. The CDR3 runs 14 residues. V dropped 1 base and J dropped 6; count of bases not matched to a gene: 5. This chain's CDR3 is CASSLAGGTSEQYF. The CDR3 bases are TGTGCCAGCAGCTTAGCAGGGGGCACCTCCGAGCAGTACTTC.

J is TRBJ2-7 and V is TRBV18; D might be TRBD1 (6 bases). The CDR3 has 13 amino acids. The V end was cut by 3 bases, the J end by 4 bases, with 10 bases between. Germline lookup yields CDR1 KGHSH and CDR2 LQKENI. CDR3 DNA sequence: TGTGCCAGCTCACCCAGCCAGGGGTACGAGCAGTACTTC. It encodes CASSPSQGYEQYF.

J is TRBJ1-5 and V is TRBV19; D remains unclear. Trimming took off 6 bases at V and 4 bases at J, with 13 bases between the two ends. The germline gives CDR1 LNHDA, CDR2 SQIVND (reference sequence). CDR3 length: 14 residues. CDR3 sequence: CASSLRDLNQPQHF. The CDR3 coding sequence is TGTGCCAGTAGCCTTCGCGATCTGAATCAGCCCCAGCATTTT.

This rearrangement joins TRBV5-1 to TRBJ2-3; weak D call: TRBD1 (6 bases). In germline, CDR1 is SGHRS, CDR2 YFSETQ. The CDR3 is made up of 14 amino acids. Trimming stripped 4 bases from V and 2 bases from J, with 11 bases between. The CDR3 loop is CASSPGHFTDTQYF. For the CDR3, the DNA is TGCGCCAGCAGCCCGGGACACTTCACAGATACGCAGTATTTT.

This clone occurred a few times. The V gene is TRBV4-2, the J gene TRBJ2-1; 7 bases align to TRBD1. Germline values: CDR1 LGHNA, CDR2 YNFKEQ. This CDR3 spans 13 amino acids. V lost 4 bases to trimming and J lost 6 bases; unmatched junction nucleotides: 3. The CDR3 region is CASSRAGGNEQFF. The CDR3 nucleotides are TGTGCCAGCAGCCGAGCAGGGGGCAATGAGCAGTTCTTC.

This clone was seen only once. The DNA of the CDR3 is TGTGCCAGCAGCGAACAGGGGGCGGGGGAGACCCAGTACTTC. Its protein product is CASSEQGAGETQYF. The chain carries TRBV5-4 and TRBJ2-5, with 9 bases fitting TRBD1. The CDR3 has 14 residues. V dropped 4 bases and J dropped 5; count of bases not matched to a gene: 6. The germline CDR1 and CDR2 sequences are SGHNT and YYREEE (reference sequence).

The gene calls are TRBV27 and TRBJ2-2, with D possibly TRBD2 on 6 matching bases. CDR3 length equals 16 residues. Germline V gives CDR1 MNHEY, CDR2 SMNVEV (reference sequence). V was pared by 7 bases and J by 0 bases, with 15 bases between. The CDR3 DNA sequence: TGTGCCAGCATTCCTTCGCTAGCGCCGAACACCGGGGAGCTGTTTTTT. Translation: CASIPSLAPNTGELFF.

V gene TRBV19 combines with J gene TRBJ2-1; weak D call: TRBD2 (6 bases). V lost 5 bases and J lost 6, with 17 bases in between. CDR3 length: 15 amino acids. The germline V gene encodes CDR1 LNHDA and CDR2 SQIVND (reference sequence). DNA of the CDR3: TGTGCCAGTAGTCAAGGGGCCCGACTAGGCAATGAGCAGTTCTTC. As protein: CASSQGARLGNEQFF.

As concerns this clone: Germline is not matched at one junction end, which may reflect a read error. The gene calls are TRBV4-1 and TRBJ1-3, with D perhaps matching TRBD1 (5 bases). This CDR3 contains 14 residues. Germline-derived CDR1 and CDR2 are MGHRA and YSYEKL. In DNA, the CDR3 is TGCGCCAGCAGCCAAGATCTCGGCTTGGGGCCGGCCGATTTT. The encoded protein is CASSQDLGLGPADF.

Concerning this clone itself: A junction boundary mismatches the germline segment, possibly from a read error. The gene calls are TRBV28 and TRBJ2-4; the D gene is possibly TRBD1 (5 bases). The CDR3 has 14 residues. Germline V lookup: CDR1 MDHEN, CDR2 SYDVKM. CDR3 bases: TGTGCCAGCAGTCCAGGGTTGGGCGGAAACAGTCAGTACTTC. It specifies CASSPGLGGNSQYF. Using reference TRBV28 and TRBJ2-4 for the parts outside the CDR3, the full variable domain is DVKVTQSSRYLVKRTGEKVFLECVQDMDHENMFWYRQDPGLGLRLIYFSYDVKMKEKGDIPEGYSVSREKKERFSLILESASTNQTSMYLCASSPGLGGNSQYFGAGTRLSVL.

This clone was observed a few times. The chain combines TRBV19 with TRBJ1-5; tentative D call: TRBD1 (5 bases). The CDR3 contains 13 residues. Germline V gene sequence: CDR1 LNHDA, CDR2 SQIVND (reference sequence). V lost 5 bases to trimming and J lost 3 bases, with 8 bases between them. Here the CDR3 DNA reads TGTGCCAGTAGTGGGGCAGTCAATCAGCCCCAGCATTTT. The encoded protein is CASSGAVNQPQHF.

The rearrangement joins TRBV29-1 to TRBJ2-5, with 9 positions matching TRBD2. The CDR3 contains 13 residues. The V gene end was trimmed by 7 bases and the J gene end by 2 bases; junction bases not matched to a gene: 5. Germline-derived CDR1 and CDR2 are SQVTM and ANQGSEA. The CDR3 coding sequence is TGCAGCGCCCGAACTAGCGGGCAAGAGACCCAGTACTTC. It encodes CSARTSGQETQYF.

The genes are TRBV28 and TRBJ2-7; 8 bases line up with TRBD1. This CDR3 has 12 amino acids. V trimming: 8 bases; J trimming: 3 bases; junction bases outside the gene matches: 3. The germline V gene has CDR1 MDHEN and CDR2 SYDVKM. This CDR3 is CASGTGGYEQYF. CDR3 coding DNA: TGTGCCAGCGGGACAGGAGGCTACGAGCAGTACTTC.